The 3 T cell receptor beta chains reported below all come from one sample, sequenced in a study of cytomegalovirus exposure and HLA in healthy donors. In the PCR, 60 Vbeta and 13 Jbeta primers were used. Here immunoSEQ multiplex PCR was the method, and the copy in TCRdb shows in-frame clones only, minus some. The data show 150,000 to 200,000 clones, 79% seen once. Sequenced: PBMCs. The receptors stem from a woman between 45 and 65 years old in good health and CMV-seronegative.

V usage is TRBV7-2 and J usage is TRBJ1-3; D uncertain. V lost 3 bases and J 1 base, leaving 7 bases between the germline ends. CDR1 is SGHTA, CDR2 FQGNSA, per germline. The CDR3 sequence is 14 residues long. CDR3 sequence: CASSFIDSGNTIYF. DNA for the CDR3: TGTGCCAGCAGCTTTATAGATTCTGGAAACACCATATATTTT.

The gene calls are TRBV6-1 and TRBJ1-6; no reliable D call. V was clipped by 5 bases and J by 10 bases, with 9 bases between them. Germline CDR1 reads MNHNS; CDR2 reads SASEGT. The CDR3 covers 12 residues. CDR3 in DNA: TGTGCCAGCAGTATTGGTAGATCACCCCTCCACTTT. It encodes CASSIGRSPLHF.

This chain uses TRBV5-1 with TRBJ2-2, with TRBD2 identical over 10 bases. The CDR3 is 16 residues long. Trimming at V came to 3 bases and at J to 4 bases, leaving 6 bases not matched to a gene. From germline, CDR1 is SGHRS and CDR2 YFSETQ. The CDR3 is CASSSLAGTGTGELFF. The CDR3 DNA follows: TGCGCCAGCAGCTCACTAGCGGGGACGGGCACCGGGGAGCTGTTTTTT. The full variable domain, rest sourced from reference TRBV5-1 and TRBJ2-2, is KAGVTQTPRYLIKTRGQQVTLSCSPISGHRSVSWYQQTPGQGLQFLFEYFSETQRNKGNFPGRFSGRQFSNSRSEMNVSTLELGDSALYLCASSSLAGTGTGELFFGEGSRLTVL.